This T cell receptor (beta chain) was observed in a study of OX40 agonist ivuxolimab in advanced cancers. Germline CDR1 LGHNA, CDR2 YNFKEQ. The CDR3 extends over 15 amino acids. V was clipped by 3 bases and J by 2 bases, with 12 bases between them. Libraries were prepared by immunoSEQ multiplex PCR; TCRdb keeps only in-frame clonotypes and omits some of them. The sample has around 66,000 clones; roughly 87% are singletons. The sequence was obtained from an adult with an advanced solid tumor such as melanoma, head and neck, liver or kidney cancer. This material consisted of CD4+ or CD8+ T cells sorted from blood, taken in a trial of the OX40 agonist ivuxolimab. This chain uses TRBV4-2 with TRBJ2-3, with D possibly matching TRBD2 (5 bases). CDR3 region: CASSHTLAFTDTQYF. CDR3 in DNA: TGTGCCAGCAGCCATACCCTAGCTTTCACAGATACGCAGTATTTT.